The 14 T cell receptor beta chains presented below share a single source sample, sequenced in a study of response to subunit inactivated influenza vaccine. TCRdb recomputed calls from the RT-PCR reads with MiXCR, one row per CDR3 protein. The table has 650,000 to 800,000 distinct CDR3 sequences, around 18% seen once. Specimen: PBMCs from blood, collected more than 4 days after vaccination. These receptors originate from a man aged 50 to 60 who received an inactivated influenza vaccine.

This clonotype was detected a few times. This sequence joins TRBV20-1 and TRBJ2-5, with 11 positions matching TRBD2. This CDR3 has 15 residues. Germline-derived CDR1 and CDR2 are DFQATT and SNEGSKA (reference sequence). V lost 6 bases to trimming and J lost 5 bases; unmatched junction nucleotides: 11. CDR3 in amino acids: CSAERASGGMETQYF. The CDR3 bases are TGCAGTGCCGAGAGGGCTAGCGGGGGGATGGAGACCCAGTACTTC.

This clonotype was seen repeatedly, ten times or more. CDR3 nucleotides: TGCAGTGCTAGAGATGGGGACAGGGGTTACGAGCAGTACTTC. Protein sequence: CSARDGDRGYEQYF. The chain recombines TRBV20-1 with TRBJ2-7, with 10 bases aligning to TRBD1. The CDR3 totals 14 residues. The junction had 3 bases not matched to a gene; V was cut back by 0 bases and J by 4 bases. In germline, CDR1 is DFQATT, CDR2 SNEGSKA (reference sequence).

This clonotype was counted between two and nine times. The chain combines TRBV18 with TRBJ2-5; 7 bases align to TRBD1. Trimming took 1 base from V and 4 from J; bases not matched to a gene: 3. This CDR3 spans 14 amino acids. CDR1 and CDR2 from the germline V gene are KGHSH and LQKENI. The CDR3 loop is CASSPRQGPETQYF. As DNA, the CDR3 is TGTGCCAGCTCACCACGACAGGGACCAGAGACCCAGTACTTC.

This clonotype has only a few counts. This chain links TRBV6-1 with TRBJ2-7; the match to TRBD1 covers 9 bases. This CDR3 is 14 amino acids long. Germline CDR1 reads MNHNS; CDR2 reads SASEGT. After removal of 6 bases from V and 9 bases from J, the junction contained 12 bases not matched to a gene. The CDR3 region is CASSPPGQGSVQYF. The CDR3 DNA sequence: TGTGCCAGCAGCCCACCGGGACAGGGATCAGTGCAGTACTTC.

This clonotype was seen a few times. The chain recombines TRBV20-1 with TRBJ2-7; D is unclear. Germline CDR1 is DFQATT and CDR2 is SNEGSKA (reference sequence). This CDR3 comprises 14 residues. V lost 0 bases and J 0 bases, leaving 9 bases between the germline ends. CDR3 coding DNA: TGCAGTGCTAGAGATAGGCGTCTCTCCTACGAGCAGTACTTC. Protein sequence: CSARDRRLSYEQYF.

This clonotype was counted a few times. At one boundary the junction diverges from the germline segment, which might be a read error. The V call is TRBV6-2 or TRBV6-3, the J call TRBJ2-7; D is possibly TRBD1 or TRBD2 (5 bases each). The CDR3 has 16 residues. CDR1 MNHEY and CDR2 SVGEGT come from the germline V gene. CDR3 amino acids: CASSYIGTTILYEQYF. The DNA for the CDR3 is TGTGCCAGCAGTTACATCGGGACGACTATCTTATACGAACAGTACTTC.

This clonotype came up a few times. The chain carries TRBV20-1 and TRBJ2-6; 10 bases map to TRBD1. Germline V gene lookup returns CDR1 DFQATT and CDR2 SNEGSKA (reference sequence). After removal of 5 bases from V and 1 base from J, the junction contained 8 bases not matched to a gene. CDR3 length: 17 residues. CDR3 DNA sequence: TGCAGTGCTTACCTCCGGGACAGGGGTTCTGGGGCCAACGTCCTGACTTTC. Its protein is CSAYLRDRGSGANVLTF.

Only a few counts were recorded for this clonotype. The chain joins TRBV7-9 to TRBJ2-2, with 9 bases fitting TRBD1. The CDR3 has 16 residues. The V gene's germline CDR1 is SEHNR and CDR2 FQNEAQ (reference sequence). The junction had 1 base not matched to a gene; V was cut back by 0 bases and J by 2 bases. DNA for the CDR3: TGTGCCAGCAGCTTAGCACAGGGGGCTAACACCGGGGAGCTGTTTTTT. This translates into CASSLAQGANTGELFF.

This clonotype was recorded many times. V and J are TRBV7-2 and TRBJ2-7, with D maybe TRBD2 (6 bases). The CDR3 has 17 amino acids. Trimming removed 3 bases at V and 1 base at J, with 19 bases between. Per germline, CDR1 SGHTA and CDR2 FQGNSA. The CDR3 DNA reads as TGTGCCAGCAGCTTTCGGGGAACAGCGGGCCCGTCCTACGAGCAGTACTTC. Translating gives CASSFRGTAGPSYEQYF.

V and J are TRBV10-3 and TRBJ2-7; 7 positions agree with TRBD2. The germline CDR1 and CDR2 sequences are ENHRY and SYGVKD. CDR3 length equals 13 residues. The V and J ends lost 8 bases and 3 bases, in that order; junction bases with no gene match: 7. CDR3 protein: CAIGRELSYEQYF. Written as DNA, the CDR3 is TGTGCCATCGGGCGGGAGCTCAGCTACGAGCAGTACTTC.

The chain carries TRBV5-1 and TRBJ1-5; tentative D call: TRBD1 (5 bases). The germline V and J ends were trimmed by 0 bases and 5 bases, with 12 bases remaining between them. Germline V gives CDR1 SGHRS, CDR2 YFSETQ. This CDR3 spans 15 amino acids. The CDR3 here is CASSLEGVWDQPQHF. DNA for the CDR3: TGCGCCAGCAGCTTGGAAGGGGTCTGGGATCAGCCCCAGCATTTT.

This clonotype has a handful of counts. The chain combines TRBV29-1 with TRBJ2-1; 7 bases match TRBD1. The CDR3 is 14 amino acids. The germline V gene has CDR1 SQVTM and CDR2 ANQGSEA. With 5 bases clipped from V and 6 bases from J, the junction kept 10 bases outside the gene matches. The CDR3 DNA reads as TGCAGCGTTAAATATAGAACAGGGGTCAATGAGCAGTTCTTC. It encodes CSVKYRTGVNEQFF.

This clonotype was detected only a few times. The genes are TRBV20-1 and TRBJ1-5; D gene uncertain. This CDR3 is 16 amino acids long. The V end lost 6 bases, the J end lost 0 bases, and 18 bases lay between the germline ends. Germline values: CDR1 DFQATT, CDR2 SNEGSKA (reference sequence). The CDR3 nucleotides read TGCAGTGCGGCTCCCTTCGGGTCTTATAGCAATCAGCCCCAGCATTTT. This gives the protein CSAAPFGSYSNQPQHF.

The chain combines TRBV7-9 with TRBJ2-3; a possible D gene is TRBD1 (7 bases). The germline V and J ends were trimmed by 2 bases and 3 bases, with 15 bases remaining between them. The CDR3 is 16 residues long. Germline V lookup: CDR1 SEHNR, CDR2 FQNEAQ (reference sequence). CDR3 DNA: TGTGCCAGCAGCTTACTTCGACAGGGAGGTACAGATACGCAGTATTTT. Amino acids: CASSLLRQGGTDTQYF.